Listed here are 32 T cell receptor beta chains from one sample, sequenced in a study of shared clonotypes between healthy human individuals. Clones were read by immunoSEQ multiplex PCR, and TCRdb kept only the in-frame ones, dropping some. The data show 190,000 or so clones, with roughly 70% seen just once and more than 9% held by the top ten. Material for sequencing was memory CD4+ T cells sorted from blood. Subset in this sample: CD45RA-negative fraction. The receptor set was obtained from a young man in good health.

DNA for the CDR3: TGTGCCAGCAGCTTACCCAGCGGAAACACCATATATTTT. Protein product: CASSLPSGNTIYF. The chain recombines TRBV5-5 with TRBJ1-3; unclear D gene. V dropped 2 bases and J dropped 4 bases, with 7 bases sitting between them. The germline gives CDR1 SGHKS, CDR2 YYEKEE (reference sequence). This CDR3 spans 13 amino acids.

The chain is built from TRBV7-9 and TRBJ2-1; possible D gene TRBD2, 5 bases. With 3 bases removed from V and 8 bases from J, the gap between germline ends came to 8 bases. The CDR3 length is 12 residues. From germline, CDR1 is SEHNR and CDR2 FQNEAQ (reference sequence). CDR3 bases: TGTGCCAGCAGCTTTTCGGAGGATGAGCAGTTCTTC. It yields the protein CASSFSEDEQFF. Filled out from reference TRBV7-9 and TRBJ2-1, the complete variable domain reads DTGVSQNPRHKITKRGQNVTFRCDPISEHNRLYWYRQTLGQGPEFLTYFQNEAQLEKSRLLSDRFSAERPKGSFSTLEIQRTEQGDSAMYLCASSFSEDEQFFGPGTRLTVL.

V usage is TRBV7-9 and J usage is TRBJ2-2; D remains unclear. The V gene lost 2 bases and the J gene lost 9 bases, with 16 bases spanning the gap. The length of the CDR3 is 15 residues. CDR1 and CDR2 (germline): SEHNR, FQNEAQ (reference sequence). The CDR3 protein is CASSLLGQARRELFF. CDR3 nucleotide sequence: TGTGCCAGCAGCTTATTAGGTCAGGCACGAAGGGAGCTGTTTTTT. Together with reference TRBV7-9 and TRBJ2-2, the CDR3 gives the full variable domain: DTGVSQNPRHKITKRGQNVTFRCDPISEHNRLYWYRQTLGQGPEFLTYFQNEAQLEKSRLLSDRFSAERPKGSFSTLEIQRTEQGDSAMYLCASSLLGQARRELFFGEGSRLTVL.

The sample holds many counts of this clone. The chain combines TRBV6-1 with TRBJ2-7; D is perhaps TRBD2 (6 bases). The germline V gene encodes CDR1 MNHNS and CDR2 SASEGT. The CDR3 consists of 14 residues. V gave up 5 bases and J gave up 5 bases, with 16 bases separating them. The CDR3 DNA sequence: TGTGCCAGCAGTTTTCATAGGCCGGGGGACGAGCAGTACTTC. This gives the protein CASSFHRPGDEQYF.

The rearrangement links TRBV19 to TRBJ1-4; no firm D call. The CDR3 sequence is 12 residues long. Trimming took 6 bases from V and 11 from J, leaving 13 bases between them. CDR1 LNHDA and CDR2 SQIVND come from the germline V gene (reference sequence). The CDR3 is CASSLEGGKLFF. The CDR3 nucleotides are TGTGCCAGTAGCCTTGAGGGCGGGAAACTGTTTTTT. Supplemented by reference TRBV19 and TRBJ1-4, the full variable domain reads DGGITQSPKYLFRKEGQNVTLSCEQNLNHDAMYWYRQDPGQGLRLIYYSQIVNDFQKGDIAEGYSVSREKKESFPLTVTSAQKNPTAFYLCASSLEGGKLFFGSGTQLSVL.

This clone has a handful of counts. The DNA for the CDR3 is TGTGCCACCGCGACAGGGGGAACCTCCACCGAGCAGTACTTC. As protein: CATATGGTSTEQYF. This chain uses TRBV15 with TRBJ2-7, with TRBD1 matching 9 bases. The CDR3 spans 14 residues. V dropped 8 bases and J dropped 6; count of bases not matched to a gene: 11. Germline assignment: CDR1 LNHNV and CDR2 YYDKDF (reference sequence).

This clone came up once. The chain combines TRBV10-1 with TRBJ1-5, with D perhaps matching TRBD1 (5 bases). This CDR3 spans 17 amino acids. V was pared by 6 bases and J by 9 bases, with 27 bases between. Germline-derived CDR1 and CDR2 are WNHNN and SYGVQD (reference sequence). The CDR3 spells CASRTGRVILGCRPQHF. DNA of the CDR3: TGCGCCAGCAGAACCGGCAGGGTGATCCTAGGCTGTCGGCCCCAGCATTTT.

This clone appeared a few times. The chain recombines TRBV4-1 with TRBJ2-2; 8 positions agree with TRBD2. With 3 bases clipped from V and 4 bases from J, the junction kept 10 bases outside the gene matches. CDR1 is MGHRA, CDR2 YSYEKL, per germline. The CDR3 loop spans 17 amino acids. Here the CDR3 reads CASSQIPGLVGTGELFF. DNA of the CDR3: TGCGCCAGCAGCCAGATACCGGGACTAGTTGGCACCGGGGAGCTGTTTTTT.

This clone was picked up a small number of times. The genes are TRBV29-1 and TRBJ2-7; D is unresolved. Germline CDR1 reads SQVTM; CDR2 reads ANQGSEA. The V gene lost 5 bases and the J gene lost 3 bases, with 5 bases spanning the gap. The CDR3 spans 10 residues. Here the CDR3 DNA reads TGCAGCGTTCTGGGCTACGAGCAGTACTTC. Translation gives CSVLGYEQYF.

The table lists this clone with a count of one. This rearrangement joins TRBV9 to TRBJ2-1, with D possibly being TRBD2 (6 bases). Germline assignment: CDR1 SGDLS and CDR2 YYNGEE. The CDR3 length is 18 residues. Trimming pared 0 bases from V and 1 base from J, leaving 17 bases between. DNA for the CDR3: TGTGCCAGCAGCGTAGGCGGGGCTAGTACGAGTTCCTACAATGAGCAGTTCTTC. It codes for CASSVGGASTSSYNEQFF.

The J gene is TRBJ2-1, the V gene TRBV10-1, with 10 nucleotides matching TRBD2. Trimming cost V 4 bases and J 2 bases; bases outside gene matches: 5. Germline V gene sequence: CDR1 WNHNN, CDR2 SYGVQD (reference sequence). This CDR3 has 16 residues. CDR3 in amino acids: CASSALAGGAYNEQFF. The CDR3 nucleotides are TGCGCCAGCAGTGCTTTAGCGGGAGGAGCCTACAATGAGCAGTTCTTC.

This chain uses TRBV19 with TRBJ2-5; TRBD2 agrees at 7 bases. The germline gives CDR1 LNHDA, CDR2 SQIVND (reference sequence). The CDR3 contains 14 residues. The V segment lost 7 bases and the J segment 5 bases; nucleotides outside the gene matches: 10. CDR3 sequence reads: CASTSGGPQETQYF. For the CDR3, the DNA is TGTGCCAGTACCTCGGGGGGACCCCAGGAGACCCAGTACTTC. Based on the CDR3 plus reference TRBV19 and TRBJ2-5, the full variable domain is DGGITQSPKYLFRKEGQNVTLSCEQNLNHDAMYWYRQDPGQGLRLIYYSQIVNDFQKGDIAEGYSVSREKKESFPLTVTSAQKNPTAFYLCASTSGGPQETQYFGPGTRLLVL.

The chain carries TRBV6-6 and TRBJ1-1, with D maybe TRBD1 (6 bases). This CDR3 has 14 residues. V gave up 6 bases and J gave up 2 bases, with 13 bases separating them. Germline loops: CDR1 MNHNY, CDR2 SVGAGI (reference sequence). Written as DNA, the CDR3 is TGTGCCAGCAGAGAAAGGGGACATAACACTGAAGCTTTCTTT. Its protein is CASRERGHNTEAFF.

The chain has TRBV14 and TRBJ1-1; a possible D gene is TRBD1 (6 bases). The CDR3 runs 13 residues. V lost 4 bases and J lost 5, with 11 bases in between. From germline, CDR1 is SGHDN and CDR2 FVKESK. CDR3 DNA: TGTGCCAGCAGCCTGGACAGTTGGACTGAAGCTTTCTTT. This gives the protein CASSLDSWTEAFF.

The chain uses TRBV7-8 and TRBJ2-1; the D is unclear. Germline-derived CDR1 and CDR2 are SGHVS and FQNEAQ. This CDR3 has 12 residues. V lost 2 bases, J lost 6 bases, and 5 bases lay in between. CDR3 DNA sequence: TGTGCCAGCAGCTTAAGAACCAATGAGCAGTTCTTC. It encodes CASSLRTNEQFF.

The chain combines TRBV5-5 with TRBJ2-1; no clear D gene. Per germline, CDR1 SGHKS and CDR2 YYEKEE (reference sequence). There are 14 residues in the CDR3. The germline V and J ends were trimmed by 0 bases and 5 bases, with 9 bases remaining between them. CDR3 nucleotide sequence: TGTGCCAGCAGCTTGGAGGGCTCGAACAATGAGCAGTTCTTC. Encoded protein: CASSLEGSNNEQFF.

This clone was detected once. CDR3 nucleotides: TGTGCCAGCAGCGACCGTTACGTCGGGGAGCTGTTTTTT. This translates into CASSDRYVGELFF. This chain uses TRBV7-2 with TRBJ2-2, with no clear D. CDR3 size: 13 residues. Between the trimmed V and J ends, which lost 5 bases and 7 bases, there was a span of 11 bases. The germline V gene encodes CDR1 SGHTA and CDR2 FQGNSA. Full variable domain (outside the CDR3, taken from reference TRBV7-2 and TRBJ2-2): GAGVSQSPSNKVTEKGKDVELRCDPISGHTALYWYRQSLGQGLEFLIYFQGNSAPDKSGLPSDRFSAERTGGSVSTLTIQRTQQEDSAVYLCASSDRYVGELFFGEGSRLTVL.

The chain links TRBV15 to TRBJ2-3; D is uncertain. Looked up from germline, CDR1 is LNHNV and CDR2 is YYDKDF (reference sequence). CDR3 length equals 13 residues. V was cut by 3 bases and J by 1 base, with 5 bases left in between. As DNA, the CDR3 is TGTGCCACCAGCAGCGGAGGCACAGATACGCAGTATTTT. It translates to CATSSGGTDTQYF.

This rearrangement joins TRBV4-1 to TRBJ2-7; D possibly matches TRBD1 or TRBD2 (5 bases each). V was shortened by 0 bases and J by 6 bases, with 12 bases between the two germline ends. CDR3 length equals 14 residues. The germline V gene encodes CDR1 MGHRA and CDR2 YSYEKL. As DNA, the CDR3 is TGCGCCAGCAGCCAAGATCTTGTCGGGACCGAGCAGTACTTC. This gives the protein CASSQDLVGTEQYF.

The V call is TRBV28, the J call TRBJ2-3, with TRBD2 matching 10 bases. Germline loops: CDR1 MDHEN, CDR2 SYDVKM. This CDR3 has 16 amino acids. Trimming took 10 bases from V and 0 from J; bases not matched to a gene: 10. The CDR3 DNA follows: TGTGCCACGCAAACTCGGACTAGCGGTAGCACAGATACGCAGTATTTT. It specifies CATQTRTSGSTDTQYF. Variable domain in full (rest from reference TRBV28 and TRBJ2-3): DVKVTQSSRYLVKRTGEKVFLECVQDMDHENMFWYRQDPGLGLRLIYFSYDVKMKEKGDIPEGYSVSREKKERFSLILESASTNQTSMYLCATQTRTSGSTDTQYFGPGTRLTVL.

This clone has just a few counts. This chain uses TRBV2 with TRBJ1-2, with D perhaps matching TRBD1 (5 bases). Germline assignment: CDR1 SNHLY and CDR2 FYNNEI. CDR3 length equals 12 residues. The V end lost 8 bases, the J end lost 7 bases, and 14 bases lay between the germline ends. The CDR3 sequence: CASDGGVGGYTF. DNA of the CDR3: TGTGCCAGCGATGGGGGGGTAGGTGGCTACACCTTC.

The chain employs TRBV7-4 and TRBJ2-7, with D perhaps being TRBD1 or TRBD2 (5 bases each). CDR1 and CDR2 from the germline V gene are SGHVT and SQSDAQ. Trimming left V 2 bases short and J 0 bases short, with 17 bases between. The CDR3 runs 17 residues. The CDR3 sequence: CASSLSSGARSSYEQYF. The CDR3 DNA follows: TGTGCCAGCAGCTTATCCTCCGGGGCTAGAAGCTCCTACGAGCAGTACTTC.

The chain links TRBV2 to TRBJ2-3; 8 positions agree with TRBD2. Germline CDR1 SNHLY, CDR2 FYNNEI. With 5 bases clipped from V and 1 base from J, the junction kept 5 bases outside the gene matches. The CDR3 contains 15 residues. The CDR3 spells CASSPQTSGTDTQYF. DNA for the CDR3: TGTGCCAGCAGTCCCCAGACTAGCGGCACAGATACGCAGTATTTT.

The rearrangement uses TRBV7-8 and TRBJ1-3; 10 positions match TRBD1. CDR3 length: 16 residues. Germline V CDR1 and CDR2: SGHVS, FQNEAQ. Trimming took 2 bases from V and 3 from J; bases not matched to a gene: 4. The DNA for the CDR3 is TGTGCCAGCAGCTTAAGGGACAGGGGCTTTGGAAACACCATATATTTT. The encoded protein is CASSLRDRGFGNTIYF.

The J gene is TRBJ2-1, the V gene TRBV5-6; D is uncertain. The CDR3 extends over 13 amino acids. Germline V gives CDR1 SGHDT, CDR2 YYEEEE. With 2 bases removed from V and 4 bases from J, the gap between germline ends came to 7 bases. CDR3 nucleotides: TGTGCCAGCAGCTTAAACCCGTACAATGAGCAGTTCTTC. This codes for CASSLNPYNEQFF.

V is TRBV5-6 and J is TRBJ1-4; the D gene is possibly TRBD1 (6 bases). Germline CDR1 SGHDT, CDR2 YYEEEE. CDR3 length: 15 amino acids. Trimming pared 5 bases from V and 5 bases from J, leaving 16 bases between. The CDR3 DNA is TGTGCCAGCAGTCAACGAACAGGGCCCAATGAAAAACTGTTTTTT. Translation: CASSQRTGPNEKLFF.

The CDR3 here is CASSYSYAGERDEQFF. CDR3 DNA: TGTGCCAGCAGTTATTCATACGCGGGAGAGAGGGATGAGCAGTTCTTC. The gene calls are TRBV11-1 and TRBJ2-1; 7 bases are shared with TRBD2. This CDR3 region has 16 residues. With 6 bases clipped from V and 8 bases from J, the junction kept 16 bases outside the gene matches. CDR1 SGHAT and CDR2 FQDESV come from the germline V gene (reference sequence).

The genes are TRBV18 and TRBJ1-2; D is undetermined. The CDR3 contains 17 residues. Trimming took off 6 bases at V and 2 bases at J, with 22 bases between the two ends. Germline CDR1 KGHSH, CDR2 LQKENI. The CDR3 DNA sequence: TGTGCCAGCTCCGCGATAGGTACAGTCACCGGGAACTATGGCTACACCTTC. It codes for CASSAIGTVTGNYGYTF.

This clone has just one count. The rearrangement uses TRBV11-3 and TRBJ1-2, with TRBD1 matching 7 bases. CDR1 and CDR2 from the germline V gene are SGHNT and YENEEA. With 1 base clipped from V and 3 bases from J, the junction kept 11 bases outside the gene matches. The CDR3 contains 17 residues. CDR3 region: CASSLGPGGPFDYGYTF. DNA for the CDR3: TGTGCCAGCAGCTTAGGTCCAGGGGGGCCCTTCGACTATGGCTACACCTTC.

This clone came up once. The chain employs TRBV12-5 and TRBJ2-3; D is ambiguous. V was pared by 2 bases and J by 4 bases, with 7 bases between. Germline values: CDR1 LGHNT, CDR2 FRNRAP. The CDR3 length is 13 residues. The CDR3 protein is CASGLSGADTQYF. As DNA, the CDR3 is TGTGCTAGTGGTTTGTCGGGCGCAGATACGCAGTATTTT.

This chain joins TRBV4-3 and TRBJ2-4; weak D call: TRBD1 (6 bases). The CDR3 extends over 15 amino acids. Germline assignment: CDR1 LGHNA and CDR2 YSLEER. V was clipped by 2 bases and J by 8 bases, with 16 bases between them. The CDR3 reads CASSQRSRGQDIQYF. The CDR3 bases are TGCGCCAGCAGCCAAAGGTCCAGGGGCCAAGACATTCAGTACTTC.

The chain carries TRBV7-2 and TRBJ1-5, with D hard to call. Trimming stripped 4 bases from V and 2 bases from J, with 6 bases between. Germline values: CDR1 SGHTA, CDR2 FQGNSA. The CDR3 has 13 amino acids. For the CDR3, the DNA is TGTGCCAGCAGCTCCTCGGGCAATCAGCCCCAGCATTTT. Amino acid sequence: CASSSSGNQPQHF.